Sequencing of this T cell receptor beta chain was carried out in a study of PD-L1 blockade in urothelial cancer. Overall study findings and caveats: Below-median pretreatment blood TCR clonality was associated with improved progression-free and overall survival.

Using immunoSEQ multiplex PCR, the repertoire was profiled, and TCRdb retains in-frame clones only, with some absent. The profile shows about 66,000 clones, almost 90% of them singletons. Of note for this clone: No antigen is known for it.

Specified time point: peripheral blood 6 weeks after treatment start. The CDR3 has 14 residues. Germline CDR1 MDHEN, CDR2 SYDVKM. With V trimmed by 11 bases and J by 0 bases, 7 bases remained unmatched. Sequenced here: PBMCs, sampled around atezolizumab (anti-PD-L1) treatment. This clonotype originated in a man aged 55 to 70 with urothelial cancer. The genes are TRBV28 and TRBJ1-5, with 7 bases fitting TRBD1. In DNA, the CDR3 is TGTGCCGGGTCTACAGGGGATAGCAATCAGCCCCAGCATTTT. Protein: CAGSTGDSNQPQHF.